The 20 T cell receptor beta chains below were found in one sample sequenced in a study of T cells after yellow fever vaccination. TCRdb re-derived calls from the 5' RACE reads in MiXCR, one entry per CDR3 protein. The table has 250,000 to 300,000 distinct CDR3 sequences, approximately 5.2% seen once; the top ten hold roughly 3.4%. This specimen was CD4+ T cells sorted from PBMCs, taken on the day of the yellow fever booster vaccination. These receptors originate from a man aged 18 to 29 who received the YFV17D yellow fever vaccine.

The CDR3 DNA sequence: TGCGCCAGCAGCTTCCTCGGGGCTGGGCAGCCCCAGCATTTT. Protein: CASSFLGAGQPQHF. The rearrangement uses TRBV5-1 and TRBJ1-5, with D tentatively TRBD1 (5 bases). Between the trimmed V and J ends, which lost 2 bases and 7 bases, there was a span of 13 bases. The CDR3 is 14 amino acids. Germline CDR1 and CDR2: SGHRS and YFSETQ.

This clonotype was observed a few times. J is TRBJ2-7 and V is TRBV5-5; possible D gene TRBD1, 5 bases. V lost 2 bases and J 3 bases, leaving 9 bases between the germline ends. This CDR3 contains 13 residues. Germline CDR1 is SGHKS and CDR2 is YYEKEE (reference sequence). The chain's CDR3 is CASSFQGYYEQYF. The DNA of the CDR3 is TGTGCCAGCAGCTTTCAGGGATACTACGAGCAGTACTTC.

This clonotype was observed many times. V gene TRBV2 combines with J gene TRBJ2-2; TRBD1 matches 9 bases. Germline lookup yields CDR1 SNHLY and CDR2 FYNNEI. The CDR3 covers 14 residues. V lost 4 bases to trimming and J lost 4 bases; unmatched junction nucleotides: 1. The CDR3 loop is CASSGGQGTGELFF. CDR3 nucleotide sequence: TGTGCCAGCAGTGGGGGACAGGGCACCGGGGAGCTGTTTTTT.

This clonotype occurred a few times. This chain joins TRBV7-9 and TRBJ1-1; no clear D. V shed 5 bases and J shed 12 bases, with 10 bases lying between them. Germline V CDR1 and CDR2: SEHNR, FQNEAQ (reference sequence). CDR3 length equals 10 residues. For the CDR3, the DNA is TGTGCCAGCAGCCAAATCGAAACTTTCTTT. It encodes CASSQIETFF. The complete variable domain, with remaining parts taken from reference TRBV7-9 and TRBJ1-1, reads DTGVSQNPRHKITKRGQNVTFRCDPISEHNRLYWYRQTLGQGPEFLTYFQNEAQLEKSRLLSDRFSAERPKGSFSTLEIQRTEQGDSAMYLCASSQIETFFGQGTRLTVV.

This clonotype was recorded many times. The chain carries TRBV5-1 and TRBJ1-3; tentative D call: TRBD1 (5 bases). This CDR3 is built from 15 residues. Germline CDR1 reads SGHRS; CDR2 reads YFSETQ. Trimming cost V 4 bases and J 0 bases, with 11 bases left between them. This CDR3 is CASSSEGTSGNTIYF. DNA for the CDR3: TGCGCCAGCAGCAGCGAGGGGACCTCTGGAAACACCATATATTTT.

This clonotype came up a few times. The chain links TRBV7-2 to TRBJ1-1; D is ambiguous. Germline V gene lookup returns CDR1 SGHTA and CDR2 FQGNSA. Between the trimmed V and J ends, which lost 6 bases and 4 bases, there was a span of 18 bases. This CDR3 has 15 residues. The CDR3 loop is CASRQSGGPTTEAFF. DNA for the CDR3: TGTGCCAGCAGACAGAGCGGTGGCCCGACCACTGAAGCTTTCTTT.

This chain uses TRBV27 with TRBJ2-7; weak D call: TRBD1 (6 bases). Germline CDR1 and CDR2: MNHEY and SMNVEV (reference sequence). There are 14 residues in the CDR3. V lost 6 bases, J lost 4 bases, and 16 bases lay in between. The DNA for the CDR3 is TGTGCCAGCAGCCAGGGGCAGGGGCCATACGAGCAGTACTTC. It yields the protein CASSQGQGPYEQYF.

This clonotype turned up a few times. The V call is TRBV4-2, the J call TRBJ2-7, with TRBD1 identical over 7 bases. The CDR3 totals 14 residues. Germline V gene sequence: CDR1 LGHNA, CDR2 YNFKEQ. V lost 0 bases and J lost 4; bases outside the gene matches: 3. CDR3 region: CASSQENRGYEQYF. As DNA, the CDR3 is TGTGCCAGCAGCCAAGAAAACAGGGGATACGAGCAGTACTTC.

The table lists this clonotype with a few counts. The CDR3: CASGPDRETQYF. The CDR3, as DNA: TGTGCTAGTGGCCCTGATCGGGAGACCCAGTACTTC. This sequence joins TRBV12-5 and TRBJ2-5, with no clear D. CDR1 and CDR2 from the germline V gene are LGHNT and FRNRAP. V was shortened by 6 bases and J by 5 bases, with 10 bases between the two germline ends. The CDR3 sequence is 12 residues long. The complete variable domain, with remaining parts taken from reference TRBV12-5 and TRBJ2-5, reads DARVTQTPRHKVTEMGQEVTMRCQPILGHNTVFWYRQTMMQGLELLAYFRNRAPLDDSGMPKDRFSAEMPDATLATLKIQPSEPRDSAVYFCASGPDRETQYFGPGTRLLVL.

This clonotype was recorded a few times. The chain couples TRBV18 to TRBJ1-6; D may be TRBD1 (5 bases). V shed 4 bases and J shed 6 bases, with 13 bases lying between them. The germline gives CDR1 KGHSH, CDR2 LQKENI. There are 15 residues in the CDR3. The CDR3 coding sequence is TGTGCCAGCTCACTCCAACCGACAGTTAATTCACCCCTCCACTTT. Its translation: CASSLQPTVNSPLHF.

V and J are TRBV18 and TRBJ2-3; TRBD2 matches 9 bases. CDR1 and CDR2 from the germline V gene are KGHSH and LQKENI. The J segment lost 2 bases and the V segment lost 3 bases, leaving 6 bases of the junction unmatched. The CDR3 length is 16 residues. The CDR3 sequence is CASSPPSGAFTDTQYF. The DNA for the CDR3 is TGTGCCAGCTCACCTCCTAGCGGGGCCTTCACAGATACGCAGTATTTT.

Many counts were recorded for this clonotype. The chain recombines TRBV7-9 with TRBJ2-3; 13 bases fit TRBD2. J gave up 3 bases and V 2 bases, and 2 bases lay outside the gene matches. The length of the CDR3 is 16 residues. Germline loops: CDR1 SEHNR, CDR2 FQNEAQ (reference sequence). As DNA, the CDR3 is TGTGCCAGCAGCTTAACTAGCGGGGGGGCGACAGATACGCAGTATTTT. Encoded protein: CASSLTSGGATDTQYF.

This clonotype showed up just a few times. CDR3 loop: CASRGFTYQETQYF. CDR3 in DNA: TGTGCCAGCAGGGGTTTCACCTACCAAGAGACCCAGTACTTC. The chain joins TRBV6-1 to TRBJ2-5; D unclear. Looked up from germline, CDR1 is MNHNS and CDR2 is SASEGT. Trimming left V 6 bases short and J 0 bases short, with 11 bases between. This CDR3 region has 14 residues.

This clonotype was found a few times. The CDR3 nucleotides read TGTGCCAGCAGCGTAGGACAGGCGGATTCACCCCTCCACTTT. Translation gives CASSVGQADSPLHF. The rearrangement joins TRBV9 to TRBJ1-6; weak D call: TRBD1 (6 bases). The CDR3 covers 14 residues. Germline CDR1 SGDLS, CDR2 YYNGEE. The germline V and J ends were trimmed by 0 bases and 8 bases, with 9 bases remaining between them. Full variable domain (outside the CDR3, taken from reference TRBV9 and TRBJ1-6): DSGVTQTPKHLITATGQRVTLRCSPRSGDLSVYWYQQSLDQGLQFLIQYYNGEERAKGNILERFSAQQFPDLHSELNLSSLELGDSALYFCASSVGQADSPLHFGNGTRLTVT.

This clonotype was counted many times. The chain carries TRBV20-1 and TRBJ2-3; D possibly corresponds to TRBD1 (5 bases). The V gene lost 6 bases and the J gene lost 0 bases, with 7 bases spanning the gap. Germline V lookup: CDR1 DFQATT, CDR2 SNEGSKA (reference sequence). This CDR3 is built from 12 residues. The DNA for the CDR3 is TGCAGTGCCCGACAGAGCACAGATACGCAGTATTTT. Translated: CSARQSTDTQYF.

This clonotype was seen at least ten times. The chain couples TRBV7-9 to TRBJ2-3; D gene ambiguous. From germline, CDR1 is SEHNR and CDR2 FQNEAQ (reference sequence). The V end was cut by 7 bases, the J end by 1 base, with 12 bases between. The CDR3 extends over 14 amino acids. The CDR3 protein is CASTPHGGTDTQYF. The CDR3 DNA is TGTGCCAGCACCCCACATGGGGGCACAGATACGCAGTATTTT.

There are a few counts of this clonotype. The DNA for the CDR3 is TGCAGTGCTAGAGGGGCCAAAGAGACCCAGTACTTC. It encodes CSARGAKETQYF. The V gene is TRBV20-1, the J gene TRBJ2-5; no clear D gene. V lost 1 base and J 3 bases, leaving 6 bases between the germline ends. The length of the CDR3 is 12 residues. Looked up from germline, CDR1 is DFQATT and CDR2 is SNEGSKA (reference sequence).

This sequence joins TRBV7-2 and TRBJ2-3; 9 nucleotides match TRBD1. From germline, CDR1 is SGHTA and CDR2 FQGNSA. This CDR3 has 18 amino acids. Germline trimming cut 2 bases from V and 0 bases from J; bases unmatched to any gene: 9. The CDR3 DNA reads TGTGCCAGCAGCTTAAACCCGACCGGGACAGGGAGCACAGATACGCAGTATTTT. Residues: CASSLNPTGTGSTDTQYF.

The V gene is TRBV12-3 or TRBV12-4, the J gene TRBJ2-7; no clear D. V gave up 6 bases and J gave up 2 bases, with 8 bases separating them. This CDR3 contains 12 residues. The CDR3 protein is CASSAGAYEQYF. The CDR3 coding sequence is TGTGCCAGCAGCGCCGGAGCCTACGAGCAGTACTTC.

The sample holds a few counts of this clonotype. This chain joins TRBV5-4 and TRBJ2-2, with 11 bases lining up with TRBD2. The V segment lost 0 bases and the J segment 5 bases; nucleotides outside the gene matches: 3. Germline V CDR1 and CDR2: SGHNT, YYREEE (reference sequence). The CDR3 contains 16 residues. Written as DNA, the CDR3 is TGTGCCAGCAGCTTGGATAGCGGGGGGGCAACCGGGGAGCTGTTTTTT. This gives the protein CASSLDSGGATGELFF. Using reference TRBV5-4 and TRBJ2-2 for the parts outside the CDR3, the full variable domain is ETGVTQSPTHLIKTRGQQVTLRCSSQSGHNTVSWYQQALGQGPQFIFQYYREEENGRGNFPPRFSGLQFPNYSSELNVNALELDDSALYLCASSLDSGGATGELFFGEGSRLTVL.